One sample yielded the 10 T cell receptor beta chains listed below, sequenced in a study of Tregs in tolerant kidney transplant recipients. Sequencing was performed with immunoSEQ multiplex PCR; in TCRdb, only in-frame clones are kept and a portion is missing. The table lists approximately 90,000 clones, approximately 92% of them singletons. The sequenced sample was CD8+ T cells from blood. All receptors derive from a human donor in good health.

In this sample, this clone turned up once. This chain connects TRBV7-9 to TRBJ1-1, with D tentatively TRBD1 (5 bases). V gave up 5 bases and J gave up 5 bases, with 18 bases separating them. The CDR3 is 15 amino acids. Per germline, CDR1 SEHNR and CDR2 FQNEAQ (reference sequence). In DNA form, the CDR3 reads TGTGCCAGCAGCACCCCTGTGGGGGTGGGAACTGAAGCTTTCTTT. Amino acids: CASSTPVGVGTEAFF.

The CDR3 DNA is TGCGCCAGCAGCCAAGGGAGGGGGCAGGGGGCAACCGGGGAGCTGTTTTTT. The encoded protein is CASSQGRGQGATGELFF. The chain uses TRBV4-1 and TRBJ2-2, with TRBD1 matching 8 bases. Germline CDR1 MGHRA, CDR2 YSYEKL. There are 17 residues in the CDR3. Trimming removed 1 base from V and 5 bases from J; junction bases left unmatched: 9.

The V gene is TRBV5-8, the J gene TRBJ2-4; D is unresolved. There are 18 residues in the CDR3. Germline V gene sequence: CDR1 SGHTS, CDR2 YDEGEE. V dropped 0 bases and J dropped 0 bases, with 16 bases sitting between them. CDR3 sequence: CASSLDSLDLLAKNIQYF. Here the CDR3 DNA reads TGTGCCAGCAGCTTGGACAGTCTAGACCTCCTAGCCAAAAACATTCAGTACTTC.

In DNA, the CDR3 is TGTGCCAGCAGCTTATTGTTGCAAAACCCAGATACGCAGTATTTT. Its protein is CASSLLLQNPDTQYF. This sequence joins TRBV7-2 and TRBJ2-3, with D uncertain. The CDR3 runs to 15 residues. The germline gives CDR1 SGHTA, CDR2 FQGNSA. Trimming left V 2 bases short and J 4 bases short, with 13 bases between. Supplemented by reference TRBV7-2 and TRBJ2-3, the full variable domain reads GAGVSQSPSNKVTEKGKDVELRCDPISGHTALYWYRQSLGQGLEFLIYFQGNSAPDKSGLPSDRFSAERTGGSVSTLTIQRTQQEDSAVYLCASSLLLQNPDTQYFGPGTRLTVL.

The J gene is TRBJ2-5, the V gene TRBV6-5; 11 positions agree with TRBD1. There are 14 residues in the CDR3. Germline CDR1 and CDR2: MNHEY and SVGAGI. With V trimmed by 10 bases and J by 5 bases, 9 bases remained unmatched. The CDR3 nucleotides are TGTGCCACCAAGGGACAGGGGGACATGGAGACCCAGTACTTC. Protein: CATKGQGDMETQYF.

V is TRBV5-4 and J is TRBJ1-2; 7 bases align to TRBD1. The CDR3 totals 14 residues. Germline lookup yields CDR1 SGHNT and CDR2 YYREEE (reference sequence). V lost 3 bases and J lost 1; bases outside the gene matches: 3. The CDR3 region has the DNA TGTGCCAGCAGCTCCCGGGACAGTAACTATGGCTACACCTTC. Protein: CASSSRDSNYGYTF.

The CDR3 sequence: CASSPGEGAGAFF. The CDR3 nucleotides are TGTGCCAGCAGCCCCGGTGAGGGGGCTGGAGCTTTCTTT. V gene TRBV5-4 combines with J gene TRBJ1-1, with TRBD1 matching 7 bases. The length of the CDR3 is 13 residues. Germline CDR1 SGHNT, CDR2 YYREEE (reference sequence). Germline trimming cut 4 bases from V and 10 bases from J; bases unmatched to any gene: 10.

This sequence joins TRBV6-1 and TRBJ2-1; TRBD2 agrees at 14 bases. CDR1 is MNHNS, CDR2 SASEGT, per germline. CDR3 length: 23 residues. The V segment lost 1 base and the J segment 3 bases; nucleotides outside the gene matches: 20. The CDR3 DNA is TGTGCCAGCAGTGAAGGGGAGGGAGAACTGGGACTAGCGGGGGTCCCCCGCTACAATGAGCAGTTCTTC. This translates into CASSEGEGELGLAGVPRYNEQFF.

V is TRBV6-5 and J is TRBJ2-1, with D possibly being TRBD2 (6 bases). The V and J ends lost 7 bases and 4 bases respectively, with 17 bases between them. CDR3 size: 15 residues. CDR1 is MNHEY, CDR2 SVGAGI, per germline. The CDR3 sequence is CASTMGGEAYNEQFF. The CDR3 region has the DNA TGTGCCAGCACCATGGGGGGTGAGGCTTACAATGAGCAGTTCTTC.

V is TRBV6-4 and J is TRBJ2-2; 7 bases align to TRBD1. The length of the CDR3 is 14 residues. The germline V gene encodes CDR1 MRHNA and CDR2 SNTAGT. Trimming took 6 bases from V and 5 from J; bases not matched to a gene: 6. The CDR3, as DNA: TGTGCCAGCAGACCCACAGGGGTGACCGGGGAGCTGTTTTTT. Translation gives CASRPTGVTGELFF.